Listed below are T cell receptor beta chains from one sample, sequenced in a study of identical twins. TCRdb reprocessed the 5' RACE reads via MiXCR and lists one record per CDR3 protein. The sample gives about 250,000 distinct CDR3 sequences, about an eighth of which show up once; about 9% is in the top ten. The specimen was memory (CD45RO+) T cells sorted from blood. Source of these receptors: a woman under 30 in good health. The CDR3 runs from the conserved cysteine through the conserved F or W. D genes are given only for firm matches. Rows give clone size only sometimes, using once, few, many, or a class for an expanded clone.

-,-,TRBV11-2,TRBJ2-7,CASSLVAGGEQYF,TGTGCCAGCAGCTTAGTAGCCGGTGGTGAGCAGTACTTC
few,-,TRBV2,TRBJ1-5,CASSKSGADQPQHF,TGTGCCAGCAGTAAATCAGGGGCCGATCAGCCCCAGCATTTT
-,-,TRBV6-1,TRBJ1-1,CASSDRENTEAFF,TGTGCCAGCAGTGACCGCGAAAACACTGAAGCTTTCTTT
-,TRBD1,TRBV12-3/TRBV12-4,TRBJ1-2,CASNRQGAGGYGYTF,TGTGCCAGCAACAGACAGGGGGCTGGTGGCTATGGCTACACCTTC
few,TRBD2,TRBV3-1,TRBJ2-3,CASSQLTSGGDDTQYF,TGTGCCAGCAGCCAACTGACTAGCGGGGGGGATGATACGCAGTATTTT
few,TRBD1,TRBV19,TRBJ2-5,CASRGQGWETQYF,TGTGCCAGTAGAGGACAGGGCTGGGAGACCCAGTACTTC
many,-,TRBV27,TRBJ1-1,CASSLGAIDEAFF,TGTGCCAGCAGTTTAGGGGCTATAGACGAAGCTTTCTTT
-,-,TRBV6-2/TRBV6-3,TRBJ2-3,CASSPGAGGFTDTQYF,TGTGCCAGCAGCCCCGGGGCTGGGGGCTTTACAGATACGCAGTATTTT
many,TRBD2,TRBV10-1,TRBJ2-7,CASSESAAGGPYEQYF,TGCGCCAGCAGTGAGTCAGCAGCGGGGGGACCCTACGAGCAGTACTTC
few,TRBD2,TRBV2,TRBJ2-7,CASSELAGLYEQYF,TGTGCCAGCAGTGAACTAGCGGGACTATACGAGCAGTACTTC
many,-,TRBV12-3/TRBV12-4,TRBJ2-2,CASSPGTDGELFF,TGTGCCAGCAGTCCCGGGACCGACGGGGAGCTGTTTTTT
few,-,TRBV18,TRBJ2-1,CASSPTGNPYNEQFF,TGTGCCAGCTCGCCTACAGGGAACCCCTACAATGAGCAGTTCTTC
few,-,TRBV9,TRBJ2-7,CASSPRPQSYEQYF,TGTGCCAGCAGCCCGCGGCCACAGTCCTACGAGCAGTACTTC
-,-,TRBV6-1,TRBJ1-5,CASSGQPGLNQPQHF,TGTGCCAGCAGCGGACAGCCCGGACTGAATCAGCCCCAGCATTTT
few,-,TRBV20-1,TRBJ2-3,CSARGGTDTQYF,TGCAGTGCTAGAGGGGGCACAGATACGCAGTATTTT
-,-,TRBV7-2,TRBJ2-1,CASSLDLFSYNEQFF,TGTGCCAGCAGCTTAGACCTTTTCTCCTACAATGAGCAGTTCTTC
few,TRBD2,TRBV2,TRBJ2-5,CASSEFASGGGETQYF,TGTGCCAGCAGTGAATTCGCTAGCGGGGGAGGAGAGACCCAGTACTTC
-,-,TRBV3-1,TRBJ2-1,CASSQVRGYNEQFF,TGTGCCAGCAGCCAAGTAAGAGGGTATAATGAGCAGTTCTTC
few,-,TRBV5-1,TRBJ2-7,CASSRDTSSSYEQYF,TGCGCCAGCAGCCGAGACACATCATCTTCCTACGAGCAGTACTTC
few,-,TRBV7-2,TRBJ1-2,CASSSRPGEGGYTF,TGTGCCAGCAGCTCCCGGCCAGGGGAGGGAGGCTACACCTTC
few,TRBD2,TRBV5-1,TRBJ2-1,CASPPFSGAPGENEQFF,TGCGCCAGCCCCCCTTTTAGCGGGGCCCCGGGGGAGAATGAGCAGTTCTTC
-,-,TRBV20-1,TRBJ2-4,CSARGGAKNIQYF,TGCAGTGCTAGAGGGGGAGCCAAAAACATTCAGTACTTC
many,TRBD1,TRBV6-1,TRBJ2-7,CASKTGGVGSYEQYF,TGTGCCAGCAAGACAGGGGGGGTGGGCTCCTACGAGCAGTACTTC
few,-,TRBV5-1,TRBJ1-1,CASSLPGPPEAFF,TGCGCCAGCAGCTTGCCGGGGCCCCCTGAAGCTTTCTTT
few,TRBD1,TRBV7-2,TRBJ2-3,CASSLTSTGDAFFTQYF,TGTGCCAGCAGCTTAACATCCACAGGGGACGCCTTCTTTACGCAGTATTTT
-,-,TRBV6-1,TRBJ2-7,CASSAYSSGSYEQYF,TGTGCCAGCAGTGCCTATTCGAGTGGCTCCTACGAGCAGTACTTC
few,TRBD2,TRBV7-2,TRBJ2-1,CASSPNRASGRKEQFF,TGTGCCAGCAGCCCCAATAGGGCTAGCGGGAGAAAAGAGCAGTTCTTC
few,TRBD1,TRBV12-3/TRBV12-4,TRBJ2-3,CASSPDRGATDTQYF,TGTGCCAGCAGTCCTGACAGGGGAGCCACAGATACGCAGTATTTT
many,TRBD2,TRBV10-3,TRBJ2-1,CATTSTHNEQFF,TGTGCCACGACTAGCACGCACAATGAGCAGTTCTTC
-,-,TRBV3-1,TRBJ2-2,CASSQQGSGAGELFF,TGTGCCAGCAGCCAACAGGGGTCCGGCGCCGGGGAGCTGTTTTTT
few,-,TRBV21-1,TRBJ2-7,CASSKVYWTGDYEQYF,TGTGCCAGCAGCAAAGTGTACTGGACAGGGGACTACGAGCAGTACTTC
few,-,TRBV20-1,TRBJ1-2,CSAPRRENYGYTF,TGCAGTGCCCCAAGGAGGGAGAACTATGGCTACACCTTC
few,-,TRBV20-1,TRBJ2-7,CSARDPGTIRYEQYF,TGCAGTGCTAGAGATCCCGGGACCATCCGCTACGAGCAGTACTTC